This entry lists 13 T cell receptor beta chains sequenced from one sample in a study of post-analysis software for immune sequencing data. These receptors are not linked to any known antigen. General study results and limits: Roughly 5 TRBV segments, TRBV5-6, TRBV5-1 and TRBV20-1 among them, were found more frequent in patients than controls.

Presence of unique molecular identifiers characterized the TCR beta cDNA libraries. MiXCR was run by TCRdb on the PCR reads, yielding one entry per CDR3 protein. The table records 750,000 to 950,000 distinct CDR3 sequences, just over 45% of them present only once. The sequenced sample consisted of blood. All receptors come from a girl between 10 and 17 years old with multiple sclerosis.

CDR3 loop: CATRGGLRGEQYF. DNA for the CDR3: TGTGCCACCAGGGGCGGACTCAGGGGAGAGCAGTACTTC. The rearrangement joins TRBV15 to TRBJ2-7, with a possible D match to TRBD1 (6 bases). The germline V and J ends were trimmed by 6 bases and 7 bases, with 16 bases remaining between them. The CDR3 covers 13 residues. Germline V lookup: CDR1 LNHNV, CDR2 YYDKDF (reference sequence).

The chain combines TRBV6-5 with TRBJ1-1; D may be TRBD1 (5 bases). Germline V lookup: CDR1 MNHEY, CDR2 SVGAGI. The CDR3 extends over 13 amino acids. V dropped 2 bases and J dropped 5 bases, with 9 bases sitting between them. CDR3 sequence reads: CASSYGEGTEAFF. For the CDR3, the DNA is TGTGCCAGCAGTTACGGGGAGGGGACTGAAGCTTTCTTT.

The CDR3 sequence: CASRTPGYEQYF. CDR3 DNA: TGTGCCAGCAGAACCCCAGGCTACGAGCAGTACTTC. V usage is TRBV12-3 or TRBV12-4 and J usage is TRBJ2-7; D gene unclear. The CDR3 consists of 12 residues. The V end was cut by 6 bases, the J end by 3 bases, with 9 bases between.

This clonotype showed up just a few times. The chain carries TRBV7-8 and TRBJ2-3, with 12 bases that match TRBD2. CDR1 is SGHVS and CDR2 is FQNEAQ in the germline V gene. J was trimmed by 4 bases and V by 6 bases; bases with no gene match: 5. The CDR3 sequence is 15 residues long. Written as DNA, the CDR3 is TGTGCCAGCAGTTGGACTAGCGGGGACTCAGATACGCAGTATTTT. Encoded protein: CASSWTSGDSDTQYF.

This sequence joins TRBV6-2 or TRBV6-3 and TRBJ1-6; weak D call: TRBD1 (5 bases). Trimming took off 4 bases at V and 8 bases at J, with 9 bases between the two ends. The CDR3 is 13 amino acids. Germline CDR1 and CDR2: MNHEY and SVGEGT. The CDR3 loop reads CASSFDSYSPLHF. The CDR3 nucleotides read TGTGCCAGCAGTTTTGACAGCTATTCACCCCTCCACTTT.

V is TRBV12-3 or TRBV12-4 and J is TRBJ1-1; D remains ambiguous. This CDR3 spans 15 amino acids. V lost 2 bases and J lost 6, with 16 bases in between. The CDR3 region is CASSLPAQPDAEAFF. As DNA, the CDR3 is TGTGCCAGCAGTTTACCGGCCCAGCCTGACGCTGAAGCTTTCTTT.

The chain has TRBV27 and TRBJ2-3; D possibly corresponds to TRBD1 (5 bases). Per the germline V gene, CDR1 is MNHEY and CDR2 is SMNVEV (reference sequence). The CDR3 totals 19 residues. V lost 5 bases to trimming and J lost 0 bases, with 24 bases between them. The CDR3 sequence is CASSLLQGIGLTSTDTQYF. CDR3 in DNA: TGTGCCAGCAGTCTGCTGCAGGGTATTGGGCTAACTAGCACAGATACGCAGTATTTT.

The V call is TRBV20-1, the J call TRBJ2-7; D is unresolved. The CDR3 runs 14 residues. Germline CDR1 and CDR2: DFQATT and SNEGSKA (reference sequence). Trimming left V 5 bases short and J 0 bases short, with 14 bases between. The CDR3 here is CSAPSGWTSYEQYF. In DNA form, the CDR3 reads TGCAGTGCTCCCAGTGGCTGGACCTCCTACGAGCAGTACTTC.

In the case of this clonotype: Germline is not matched at one junction end, which may reflect a read error. The V gene is TRBV24-1, the J gene TRBJ1-2; no reliable D call. The CDR3 loop spans 14 amino acids. Germline V gene data show CDR1 as KGHDR and CDR2 as SFDVKD. The CDR3, as DNA: TGTGCCACCAGTGATTTGAGTCGAGACTATGGCTGCACCTTC. It codes for CATSDLSRDYGCTF.

This clonotype was counted between two and nine times. This rearrangement joins TRBV14 to TRBJ2-5; D remains ambiguous. The CDR3 length is 13 residues. The germline V and J ends were trimmed by 0 bases and 5 bases, with 7 bases remaining between them. Per the germline V gene, CDR1 is SGHDN and CDR2 is FVKESK. The CDR3 loop reads CASSQDGYETQYF. The DNA for the CDR3 is TGTGCCAGCAGCCAAGATGGTTACGAGACCCAGTACTTC.

V is TRBV6-1 and J is TRBJ1-6, with no clear D. Trimming pared 7 bases from V and 8 bases from J, leaving 6 bases between. The CDR3 sequence is 11 residues long. Germline lookup yields CDR1 MNHNS and CDR2 SASEGT. The CDR3 nucleotides are TGTGCCAGCAATGTAGATTCACCCCTCCACTTT. Translating gives CASNVDSPLHF.

The CDR3 loop is CASSLRFQGNEQFF. The DNA for the CDR3 is TGTGCCAGCAGCCTAAGGTTTCAGGGTAATGAGCAGTTCTTC. V usage is TRBV14 and J usage is TRBJ2-7; possibly TRBD1 for D (5 bases). The DNA end is more similar to TRBJ2-1, so the J call may be wrong. The CDR3 is 14 amino acids. Per germline, CDR1 SGHDN and CDR2 FVKESK.

V usage is TRBV9 and J usage is TRBJ2-1, with TRBD1 matching over 8 bases. Germline V gene data show CDR1 as SGDLS and CDR2 as YYNGEE. Germline trimming cut 10 bases from V and 2 bases from J; bases unmatched to any gene: 5. The CDR3 totals 13 residues. The CDR3 coding sequence is TGTGCCTCAGGGGGCTCTACCTACAATGAGCAGTTCTTC. It specifies CASGGSTYNEQFF.